This TCR beta chain originates from a study of blood T cells in healthy people across ages. Primers used in a second PCR of roughly 6 to 11 cycles were a sample-barcoded 5' primer and a J-beta primer mix. Via MiXCR, TCRdb re-called the 5' RACE reads, giving one row per CDR3 protein. This table holds roughly 570,000 distinct CDR3 sequences, about 25% found once. The study, taken as a whole, reports: Long-lived donors had more naive CD4+ cells and higher diversity than aged donors. The unknown donor CMV status may have confounded expanded clonotype changes. Per-million-T-cell TCR beta diversity fell roughly linearly with age.

Germline V CDR1 and CDR2: DFQATT, SNEGSKA (reference sequence). Trimming took 0 bases from V and 2 from J, leaving 10 bases between them. The CDR3 is 15 residues long. This clonotype was detected only a few times. No antigen is known for it. The chain joins TRBV20-1 to TRBJ1-4; possibly TRBD1 for D (5 bases). Sequenced input: blood. This receptor was identified in a woman in her 70s in good health. The CDR3 region is CSARDSGTTNEKLFF. CDR3 coding DNA: TGCAGTGCTAGAGATTCGGGGACTACTAATGAAAAACTGTTTTTT.